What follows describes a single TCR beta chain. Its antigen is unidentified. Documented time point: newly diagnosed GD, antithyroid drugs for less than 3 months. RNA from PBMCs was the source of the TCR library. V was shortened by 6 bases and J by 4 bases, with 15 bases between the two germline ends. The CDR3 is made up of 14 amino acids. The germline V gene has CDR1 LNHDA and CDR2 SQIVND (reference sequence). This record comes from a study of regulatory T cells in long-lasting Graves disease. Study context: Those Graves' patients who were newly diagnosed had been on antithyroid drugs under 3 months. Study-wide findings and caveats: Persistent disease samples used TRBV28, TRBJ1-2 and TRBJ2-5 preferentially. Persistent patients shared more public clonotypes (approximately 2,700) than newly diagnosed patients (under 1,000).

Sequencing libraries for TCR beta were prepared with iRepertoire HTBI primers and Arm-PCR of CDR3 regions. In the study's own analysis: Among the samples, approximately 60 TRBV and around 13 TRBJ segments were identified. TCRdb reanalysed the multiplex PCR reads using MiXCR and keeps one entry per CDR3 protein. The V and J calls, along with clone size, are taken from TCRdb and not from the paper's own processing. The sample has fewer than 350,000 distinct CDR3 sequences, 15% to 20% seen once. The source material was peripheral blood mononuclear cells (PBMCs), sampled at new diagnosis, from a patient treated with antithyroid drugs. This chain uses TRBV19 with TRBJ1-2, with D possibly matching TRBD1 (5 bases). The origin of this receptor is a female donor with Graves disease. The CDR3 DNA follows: TGTGCCAGTAGAGACCAGGGTAATAGCTATGGCTACACCTTC. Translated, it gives CASRDQGNSYGYTF.